The clone carrying this TCR beta chain was detected only a few times. Its antigen is unidentified. The CDR3 length is 13 residues. Per germline, CDR1 SGHTA and CDR2 FQGNSA. V was trimmed by 3 bases and J by 4 bases, leaving 9 bases between them. The method was immunoSEQ multiplex PCR; TCRdb's version includes in-frame clones alone and lacks a portion of them. Here the sample spans roughly 1,000,000 clones, approximately 80% being singletons. This entry comes from a study of shared clonotypes between healthy human individuals. Study-level information: Each donor had three CD4 naive, three CD4 memory, two CD8 naive and one CD8 memory plate.

Study conclusions and caveats: The naive CD4 repertoires of a handful of donors were compared, and 5% to 6.5% of clonotypes were shared.

Sequences were obtained from memory CD4+ T cells from PBMCs. Subset indicated: CD45RA-negative fraction. The chain uses TRBV7-2 and TRBJ1-2; D gene unclear. The source is a young man in good health. Some clones in this sample may be carry-over from other donors' samples. CDR3 nucleotides: TGTGCCAGCAGCTTGGAGGAGCGCTATGGCTACACCTTC. Translating gives CASSLEERYGYTF.